This T cell receptor (beta chain) was recovered during a study of post-analysis software for immune sequencing data. Overall study findings and caveats: Controls showed lower frequencies than patients for a handful of TRBV segments, and TRBV5-6, TRBV5-1 and TRBV20-1 were among these.

In this sample, this clonotype turned up once. Its specificity is not known. V shed 6 bases, J shed 2 bases, and the junction held 10 bases outside the gene matches. Looked up from germline, CDR1 is DFQATT and CDR2 is SNEGSKA (reference sequence). The CDR3 has 15 residues. Presence of unique molecular identifiers characterized the TCR beta cDNA libraries. TCRdb recomputed calls from the PCR reads with MiXCR, one row per CDR3 protein. The sample yields 800,000 to 950,000 distinct CDR3 sequences, about 57% seen once. This TCR derives from a girl aged 10-17 years with multiple sclerosis. The sequencing sample was made of blood. The V call is TRBV20-1, the J call TRBJ2-3, with 8 bases lining up with TRBD2. The CDR3 DNA reads as TGCAGTGCGTCCCACTTAGCGGGAAACACAGATACGCAGTATTTT. Protein: CSASHLAGNTDTQYF.